The 20 T cell receptor beta chains below all came from one sample that was sequenced in a study of control samples from healthy donors and cancer patients. Using immunoSEQ multiplex PCR, the repertoire was profiled, and TCRdb retains in-frame clones only, with some absent. The sample yields about 89,000 clones, 85% seen once. Material: blood. These receptor sequences come from a woman in her 40s in good health.

V gene TRBV5-1 combines with J gene TRBJ2-3; the D gene is possibly TRBD2 (6 bases). The CDR3 covers 17 residues. Trimming took off 0 bases at V and 0 bases at J, with 14 bases between the two ends. CDR1 is SGHRS, CDR2 YFSETQ, per germline. CDR3 region: CASSLGRRGVSTDTQYF. The CDR3 DNA sequence: TGCGCCAGCAGCTTGGGACGGAGGGGTGTGAGCACAGATACGCAGTATTTT.

This clone was seen once. This chain links TRBV7-2 with TRBJ1-4; D possibly corresponds to TRBD1 (5 bases). Trimming pared 1 base from V and 3 bases from J, leaving 9 bases between. This CDR3 contains 15 residues. Germline CDR1 and CDR2: SGHTA and FQGNSA. The CDR3 DNA sequence: TGTGCCAGCAGCTTAGTGGGACGATCTAATGAAAAACTGTTTTTT. It is translated as CASSLVGRSNEKLFF. Full variable domain (rest looked up from reference TRBV7-2 and TRBJ1-4): GAGVSQSPSNKVTEKGKDVELRCDPISGHTALYWYRQSLGQGLEFLIYFQGNSAPDKSGLPSDRFSAERTGGSVSTLTIQRTQQEDSAVYLCASSLVGRSNEKLFFGSGTQLSVL.

This chain connects TRBV5-8 to TRBJ2-5, with TRBD1 identical over 7 bases. Germline V gene sequence: CDR1 SGHTS, CDR2 YDEGEE. J gave up 1 base and V 3 bases, and 3 bases lay outside the gene matches. The CDR3 covers 14 residues. This CDR3 is CASSSGQSQETQYF. CDR3 DNA sequence: TGTGCCAGCAGCTCGGGACAGAGCCAAGAGACCCAGTACTTC.

This chain uses TRBV7-8 with TRBJ1-2; D is perhaps TRBD1 (6 bases). CDR3 size: 15 residues. V lost 5 bases to trimming and J lost 7 bases, with 20 bases between them. In germline, CDR1 is SGHVS, CDR2 FQNEAQ. The CDR3 DNA reads TGTGCCAGCAGCCCGGTAGGCACAGGGTCGGGTGGCTACACCTTC. Residues: CASSPVGTGSGGYTF.

CDR3 protein: CASSLTRGGRDEQYF. The CDR3 DNA is TGTGCCAGCAGCTTGACGAGAGGGGGGCGCGACGAGCAGTACTTC. The rearrangement joins TRBV11-3 to TRBJ2-7; D possibly uses TRBD1 or TRBD2 (6 bases each). Trimming took off 3 bases at V and 5 bases at J, with 17 bases between the two ends. This CDR3 has 15 amino acids. Looked up from germline, CDR1 is SGHNT and CDR2 is YENEEA.

The J gene is TRBJ1-6, the V gene TRBV10-3; the D is unclear. The CDR3 has 14 residues. Germline CDR1 is ENHRY and CDR2 is SYGVKD. V dropped 7 bases and J dropped 4 bases, with 11 bases sitting between them. As DNA, the CDR3 is TGTGCCATCAAGCGTCAGGAGTATAATTCACCCCTCCACTTT. This codes for CAIKRQEYNSPLHF.

The genes are TRBV7-2 and TRBJ1-4; perhaps TRBD1 as D (6 bases). V was trimmed by 3 bases and J by 7 bases, leaving 12 bases between them. Germline V gene sequence: CDR1 SGHTA, CDR2 FQGNSA. The CDR3 has 14 residues. The CDR3 DNA sequence: TGTGCCAGCAGCTTCAGAGGGGGGAGTGAAAAACTGTTTTTT. Translating it yields CASSFRGGSEKLFF.

This chain uses TRBV12-3 or TRBV12-4 with TRBJ1-5, with unresolved D. Trimming cost V 5 bases and J 4 bases, with 9 bases left between them. There are 13 residues in the CDR3. For the CDR3, the DNA is TGTGCCAGCAGTCCCCGTTGGAATCAGCCCCAGCATTTT. Encoded protein: CASSPRWNQPQHF.

This clone was observed a few times. The V call is TRBV4-1, the J call TRBJ2-1; 10 nucleotides align to TRBD1. CDR1 is MGHRA and CDR2 is YSYEKL in the germline V gene. J was trimmed by 2 bases and V by 4 bases; bases with no gene match: 8. The CDR3 totals 17 residues. CDR3 in amino acids: CASSPGTGTGAYNEQFF. The CDR3 DNA follows: TGCGCCAGCAGCCCTGGAACGGGGACAGGGGCCTACAATGAGCAGTTCTTC.

This rearrangement joins TRBV2 to TRBJ2-7; D gene uncertain. V lost 6 bases to trimming and J lost 2 bases, with 8 bases between them. CDR1 and CDR2 (germline): SNHLY, FYNNEI. The length of the CDR3 is 12 residues. This CDR3 is CASRPQTYEQYF. CDR3 nucleotides: TGTGCCAGCAGGCCCCAGACCTACGAGCAGTACTTC.

J is TRBJ2-3 and V is TRBV24-1; D might be TRBD2 (7 bases). The CDR3 covers 17 residues. V lost 3 bases and J 0 bases, leaving 15 bases between the germline ends. Looked up from germline, CDR1 is KGHDR and CDR2 is SFDVKD. The CDR3 loop reads CATSDMSGGLSTDTQYF. The CDR3 bases are TGTGCCACCAGTGATATGTCGGGGGGCCTTAGCACAGATACGCAGTATTTT.

This chain joins TRBV25-1 and TRBJ1-2, with 10 bases identical to TRBD1. The CDR3 runs to 15 residues. CDR1 MGHDK and CDR2 SYGVNS come from the germline V gene. V dropped 4 bases and J dropped 3; count of bases not matched to a gene: 5. CDR3 in DNA: TGTGCCAGCAGTGGGGGGACAGGGGTCGACTATGGCTACACCTTC. As protein: CASSGGTGVDYGYTF.

This clone was seen a handful of times. V usage is TRBV29-1 and J usage is TRBJ2-7; possibly TRBD2 for D (5 bases). The CDR3 sequence is 14 residues long. The germline CDR1 and CDR2 sequences are SQVTM and ANQGSEA. V was trimmed by 2 bases and J by 6 bases, leaving 17 bases between them. The CDR3 DNA follows: TGCAGCGTTGAAATACGTTCCTCGGCGGGCGAGCAGTACTTC. Residues: CSVEIRSSAGEQYF.

The rearrangement uses TRBV11-2 and TRBJ2-7; D unresolved. This CDR3 has 13 amino acids. V lost 6 bases, J lost 6 bases, and 15 bases lay in between. Germline V gene lookup returns CDR1 SGHAT and CDR2 FQNNGV. The CDR3: CASRPRVRGEQYF. The CDR3 nucleotides read TGTGCCAGCAGGCCAAGGGTGCGTGGCGAGCAGTACTTC.

This clone was seen once. CDR3 sequence (DNA): TGTGCCACCAGTGACGGGGGTCGAGCCGAGCAGTACTTC. Its protein product is CATSDGGRAEQYF. This sequence joins TRBV24-1 and TRBJ2-7, with a possible D match to TRBD2 (6 bases). V dropped 4 bases and J dropped 6 bases, with 12 bases sitting between them. The CDR3 contains 13 residues. Germline-derived CDR1 and CDR2 are KGHDR and SFDVKD.

The chain is built from TRBV6-5 and TRBJ1-1; maybe TRBD1 (5 bases). The V and J ends lost 8 bases and 2 bases respectively, with 12 bases between them. CDR3 length: 13 residues. In germline, CDR1 is MNHEY, CDR2 SVGAGI. The DNA for the CDR3 is TGTGCCAGCGAAAAACAGGTTAACACTGAAGCTTTCTTT. Translating gives CASEKQVNTEAFF.

The chain combines TRBV3-1 (or the pseudogene TRBV3-2) with TRBJ1-2; TRBD1 is a possible D gene (6 bases). Trimming stripped 1 base from V and 5 bases from J, with 17 bases between. Looked up from germline, CDR1 is LGHDT and CDR2 is YNNKEL (reference sequence). The CDR3 extends over 16 amino acids. CDR3 coding DNA: TGTGCCAGCAGCCAAGGGGGTGGGGGGGGCGCTTATGGCTACACCTTC. Its protein is CASSQGGGGGAYGYTF.

The chain carries TRBV15 and TRBJ1-1; the D gene is possibly TRBD1 (5 bases). Between the trimmed V and J ends, which lost 6 bases and 1 base, there was a span of 15 bases. Per the germline V gene, CDR1 is LNHNV and CDR2 is YYDKDF (reference sequence). This CDR3 is built from 15 residues. The CDR3 spells CATRRVIRENTEAFF. The CDR3 DNA sequence: TGTGCCACCAGGAGGGTGATCAGGGAGAACACTGAAGCTTTCTTT.

The V call is TRBV19, the J call TRBJ1-1; TRBD1 aligns across 7 bases. CDR1 and CDR2 (germline): LNHDA, SQIVND (reference sequence). The CDR3 sequence is 16 residues long. V gave up 3 bases and J gave up 1 base; unmatched junction bases: 8. The CDR3 is CASSMIIAGGNTEAFF. DNA for the CDR3: TGTGCCAGTAGTATGATCATCGCAGGGGGGAACACTGAAGCTTTCTTT.

The gene calls are TRBV19 and TRBJ2-1, with D maybe TRBD2 (6 bases). In germline, CDR1 is LNHDA, CDR2 SQIVND (reference sequence). The CDR3 sequence is 13 residues long. The V end lost 5 bases, the J end lost 4 bases, and 9 bases lay between the germline ends. In DNA form, the CDR3 reads TGTGCCAGTAGTGTTGGGACTTACAATGAGCAGTTCTTC. Its protein product is CASSVGTYNEQFF.